What follows are 11 T cell receptor beta chains derived from one specimen sequenced in a study of control samples from healthy donors and cancer patients. Clones were sequenced by immunoSEQ multiplex PCR, and TCRdb holds only the in-frame ones, with some missing. The top ten clones hold less than 40% of a sample with 110,000 or so clones, roughly 90% of them seen once. The sample was blood. The receptors here all came from a man aged 50-60 years in good health.

The genes are TRBV20-1 and TRBJ2-7; D not certain. Germline V gene lookup returns CDR1 DFQATT and CDR2 SNEGSKA (reference sequence). This CDR3 is 15 amino acids long. V was cut by 3 bases and J by 3 bases, with 18 bases left in between. The DNA of the CDR3 is TGCAGTGCTAGTCCGGGCTGGGGTGTGAGCTACGAGCAGTACTTC. This encodes CSASPGWGVSYEQYF.

The chain joins TRBV27 to TRBJ1-5; no firm D call. The germline CDR1 and CDR2 sequences are MNHEY and SMNVEV (reference sequence). CDR3 size: 14 residues. Trimming pared 1 base from V and 0 bases from J, leaving 4 bases between. CDR3 sequence (DNA): TGTGCCAGCAGTTTATGGGGTAGCAATCAGCCCCAGCATTTT. Protein sequence: CASSLWGSNQPQHF.

The rearrangement links TRBV3-1 (or the pseudogene TRBV3-2) to TRBJ2-3, with D unclear. Trimming stripped 0 bases from V and 3 bases from J, with 13 bases between. The CDR3 length is 16 residues. CDR1 is LGHDT and CDR2 is YNNKEL in the germline V gene (reference sequence). The CDR3 reads CASSQDRVAGTDTQYF. Written as DNA, the CDR3 is TGTGCCAGCAGCCAAGATAGGGTAGCAGGTACAGATACGCAGTATTTT.

The chain links TRBV5-1 to TRBJ2-3; D not certain. Trimming took 2 bases from V and 2 from J, leaving 9 bases between them. CDR1 is SGHRS and CDR2 is YFSETQ in the germline V gene. The CDR3 totals 14 residues. The CDR3, as DNA: TGCGCCAGCAGCTTAGGCCAGGTCACAGATACGCAGTATTTT. Its protein product is CASSLGQVTDTQYF.

The CDR3, as DNA: TGTGCCAGCAGCTATGCGGGGTCTAGCACAGATACGCAGTATTTT. As protein: CASSYAGSSTDTQYF. V gene TRBV9 combines with J gene TRBJ2-3; D possibly corresponds to TRBD2 (6 bases). The CDR3 runs 15 residues. The ends were cut back, 4 bases at V and 0 bases at J, with 12 bases in the middle. Germline loops: CDR1 SGDLS, CDR2 YYNGEE.

The chain links TRBV11-3 to TRBJ2-5; 7 bases line up with TRBD2. From germline, CDR1 is SGHNT and CDR2 YENEEA. The ends lost 1 base at V and 2 bases at J; junction bases unmatched: 7. The CDR3 consists of 16 residues. CDR3 residues: CASSLAGWGGQETQYF. DNA for the CDR3: TGTGCCAGCAGCTTAGCAGGGTGGGGGGGTCAAGAGACCCAGTACTTC.

Only one count was recorded for this clone. The gene calls are TRBV10-3 and TRBJ2-5; D is possibly TRBD1 (5 bases). The ends were cut back, 4 bases at V and 5 bases at J, with 14 bases in the middle. CDR3 size: 14 residues. Germline assignment: CDR1 ENHRY and CDR2 SYGVKD. The CDR3 bases are TGTGCCATCAGTGTGGGGCAGGGTAGTGAGACCCAGTACTTC. This sequence encodes CAISVGQGSETQYF.

The rearrangement joins TRBV6-2 or TRBV6-3 to TRBJ1-2; D call uncertain. Trimming took 2 bases from V and 5 from J, leaving 12 bases between them. Germline CDR1 and CDR2: MNHEY and SVGEGT. The CDR3 length is 14 residues. The CDR3 nucleotides are TGTGCCAGCAGTTACGACGGAACAGTTTATGGCTACACCTTC. As protein: CASSYDGTVYGYTF.

The V call is TRBV2, the J call TRBJ2-6; D is unresolved. V lost 8 bases and J lost 1, with 6 bases in between. Germline loops: CDR1 SNHLY, CDR2 FYNNEI. This CDR3 is built from 13 residues. The DNA of the CDR3 is TGTGCCAGCGCCTGGTCTGGGGCCAACGTCCTGACTTTC. It yields the protein CASAWSGANVLTF.

The V and J genes are TRBV18 and TRBJ2-7; 9 bases line up with TRBD1. Germline CDR1 reads KGHSH; CDR2 reads LQKENI. J lost 7 bases, V lost 4 bases, and 5 bases had no gene match. The CDR3 runs to 13 residues. In DNA form, the CDR3 reads TGTGCCAGCTCACGAAACGACAGGGGGGAGCAGTACTTC. Translating gives CASSRNDRGEQYF.

The chain uses TRBV30 and TRBJ2-5; 9 bases agree with TRBD2. V was clipped by 6 bases and J by 5 bases; unmatched bases: 7. Germline CDR1 GTSNPN, CDR2 SVGIG (reference sequence). This CDR3 region has 13 residues. The CDR3 DNA is TGTGCCTGCTTAGCGGGGGTGAGGGAGACCCAGTACTTC. Protein sequence: CACLAGVRETQYF.